Listed below are T cell receptor beta chains from one sample, sequenced in a study of cytomegalovirus exposure and HLA in healthy donors. Clones were sequenced by immunoSEQ multiplex PCR, and TCRdb holds only the in-frame ones, with some missing. This sample has 120,000 or so clones, with around 80% found just once. Sequenced input: PBMCs. All receptors derive from a woman in her forties or fifties in good health and CMV-seropositive. CDR3s include the opening cysteine and the closing phenylalanine or tryptophan. Each record gives: D gene, clone size, J gene, V gene, CDR3 protein, CDR3 DNA. The D gene is left open where the match is weak. Size is omitted from some rows. Given values are once, few, many or a class for expanded clones.

>TRBD2|-|TRBJ2-3|TRBV10-3
CAIRGGRQDTQYF
TGTGCCATCAGGGGAGGGAGACAGGATACGCAGTATTTT
>-|-|TRBJ2-1|TRBV15
CATSRAGVSSTHNEQFF
TGTGCCACCAGCAGAGCAGGGGTTAGCTCGACGCACAATGAGCAGTTCTTC
>TRBD1|-|TRBJ2-7|TRBV7-9
CASSLQGAPYEQYF
TGTGCCAGCAGCTTGCAGGGGGCGCCCTACGAGCAGTACTTC
>TRBD2|-|TRBJ2-3|TRBV9
CASSVASGGPTQYF
TGTGCCAGCAGCGTAGCTAGCGGGGGGCCGACGCAGTATTTT
>TRBD2|many|TRBJ2-7|TRBV30
CAWRGDRWTSGYEQYF
TGTGCCTGGAGAGGGGACAGGTGGACTAGCGGGTACGAGCAGTACTTC
>TRBD2|-|TRBJ2-2|TRBV10-3
CAIKRSGEVTGELFF
TGTGCCATCAAAAGGAGCGGGGAGGTCACCGGGGAGCTGTTTTTT
>-|-|TRBJ2-1|TRBV4-2
CASSQEGAHHYNEQFF
TGTGCCAGCAGCCAAGAAGGGGCCCACCACTACAATGAGCAGTTCTTC
>TRBD2|-|TRBJ2-1|TRBV5-1
CASSLALTSDPEQFF
TGCGCCAGCAGCTTGGCCCTAACTAGCGATCCGGAGCAGTTCTTC
>-|-|TRBJ2-3|TRBV13
CASSLAGDTQYF
TGTGCCAGCAGCTTAGCAGGAGATACGCAGTATTTT
>TRBD2|-|TRBJ2-1|TRBV2
CASRGAGGYNEQFF
TGTGCCAGCAGGGGAGCGGGGGGTTACAATGAGCAGTTCTTC
>-|-|TRBJ1-1|TRBV19
CASSIDRGTVTEAFF
TGTGCCAGTAGTATAGATAGGGGAACGGTCACTGAAGCTTTCTTT
>TRBD1|-|TRBJ1-5|TRBV6-5
CASSYSTGYQPQHF
TGTGCCAGCAGTTACTCGACAGGGTATCAGCCCCAGCATTTT
>-|-|TRBJ1-4|TRBV5-3
CARSLVTGNEKLFF
TGTGCCAGAAGCTTGGTAACAGGGAATGAAAAACTGTTTTTT
>TRBD1|-|TRBJ2-3|TRBV4-1
CASSPGQAITDTQYF
TGCGCCAGCAGCCCCGGACAGGCGATCACAGATACGCAGTATTTT
>-|once|TRBJ1-5|TRBV30
CAWSLGADQPQHF
TGTGCCTGGAGTTTGGGGGCGGATCAGCCCCAGCATTTT
>TRBD2|-|TRBJ2-3|TRBV5-1
CASSPFLLAGVTDTQYF
TGCGCCAGCAGTCCGTTCCTCCTAGCGGGAGTTACAGATACGCAGTATTTT
>-|-|TRBJ2-3|TRBV4-2
CASSQAKIFGRTDTQYF
TGTGCCAGCAGCCAAGCCAAGATATTCGGGAGAACAGATACGCAGTATTTT
>TRBD2|few|TRBJ2-7|TRBV18
CASSLTSGSYEQYF
TGTGCCAGCTCACTTACTAGCGGGAGCTACGAGCAGTACTTC
>-|-|TRBJ2-5|TRBV7-2
CASSLDIGQETQYF
TGTGCCAGCAGCTTAGATATCGGTCAAGAGACCCAGTACTTC
>-|-|TRBJ2-2|TRBV27
CASSWATGELFF
TGTGCCAGCAGTTGGGCTACCGGGGAGCTGTTTTTT
>TRBD2|-|TRBJ2-3|TRBV2
CASANSGGDTDTQYF
TGTGCCAGCGCAAATAGCGGGGGGGACACAGATACGCAGTATTTT
>-|-|TRBJ1-2|TRBV6-1
CASSSMAGNGYTF
TGTGCCAGCAGTTCCATGGCAGGGAATGGCTACACCTTC
>TRBD2|-|TRBJ2-1|TRBV6-1
CASRPSGHNEQFF
TGTGCCAGCAGACCTAGCGGTCACAATGAGCAGTTCTTC
>-|few|TRBJ2-5|TRBV7-9
CSSSPGGSETQYF
TGTTCCAGCAGCCCCGGGGGTTCGGAGACCCAGTACTTC
>-|-|TRBJ2-7|TRBV27
CASSPPTGTSEQYF
TGTGCCAGCAGCCCCCCGACAGGAACGTCGGAGCAGTACTTC
>TRBD1|-|TRBJ2-7|TRBV6-5
CASSYQPTGGYEQYF
TGTGCCAGCAGTTACCAACCAACAGGGGGCTACGAGCAGTACTTC